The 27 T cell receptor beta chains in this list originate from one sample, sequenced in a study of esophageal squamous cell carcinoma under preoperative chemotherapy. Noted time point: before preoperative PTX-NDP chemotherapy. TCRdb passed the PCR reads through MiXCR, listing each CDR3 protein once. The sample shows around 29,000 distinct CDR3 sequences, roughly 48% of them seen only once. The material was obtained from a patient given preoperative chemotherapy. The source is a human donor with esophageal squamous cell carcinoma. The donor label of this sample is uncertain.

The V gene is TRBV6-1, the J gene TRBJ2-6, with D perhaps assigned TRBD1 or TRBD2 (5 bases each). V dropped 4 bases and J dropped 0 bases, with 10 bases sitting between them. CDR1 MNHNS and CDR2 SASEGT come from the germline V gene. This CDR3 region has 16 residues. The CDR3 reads CASSVEGSSGANVLTF. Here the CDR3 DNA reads TGTGCCAGCAGTGTTGAGGGGAGCTCTGGGGCCAACGTCCTGACTTTC.

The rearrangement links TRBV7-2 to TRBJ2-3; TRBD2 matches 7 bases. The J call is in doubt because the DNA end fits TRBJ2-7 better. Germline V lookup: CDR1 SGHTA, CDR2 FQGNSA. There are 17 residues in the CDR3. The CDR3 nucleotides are TGTGCCAGCAGGCGCACCTCGGGCGGGAGAGTCCCAGACACGCAGTACTTC. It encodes CASRRTSGGRVPDTQYF.

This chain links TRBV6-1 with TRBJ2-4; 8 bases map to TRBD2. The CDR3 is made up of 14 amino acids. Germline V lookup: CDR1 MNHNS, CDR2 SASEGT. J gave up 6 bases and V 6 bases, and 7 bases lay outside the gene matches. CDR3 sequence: CASRDSGGGNIQYF. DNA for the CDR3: TGTGCCAGCAGGGATTCCGGGGGGGGAAACATTCAGTACTTC.

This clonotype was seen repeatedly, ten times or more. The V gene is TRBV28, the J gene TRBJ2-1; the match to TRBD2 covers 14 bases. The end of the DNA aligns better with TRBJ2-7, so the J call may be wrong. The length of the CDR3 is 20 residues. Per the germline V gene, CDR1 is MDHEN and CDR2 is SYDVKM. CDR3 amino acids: CASSSRLAGGPSPSSYEQYF. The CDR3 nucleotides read TGTGCCAGCAGTTCCCGACTAGCGGGAGGGCCATCCCCAAGTTCCTACGAGCAGTACTTC.

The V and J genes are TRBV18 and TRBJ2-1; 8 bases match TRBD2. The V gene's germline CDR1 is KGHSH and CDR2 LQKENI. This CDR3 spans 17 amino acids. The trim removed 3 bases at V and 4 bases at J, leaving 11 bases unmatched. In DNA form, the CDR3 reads TGTGCCAGCTCACCGAACCCCCAGCGGGAGCGGTACAATGAGCAGTTCTTC. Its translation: CASSPNPQRERYNEQFF. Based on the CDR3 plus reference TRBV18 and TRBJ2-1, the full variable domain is NAGVMQNPRHLVRRRGQEARLRCSPMKGHSHVYWYRQLPEEGLKFMVYLQKENIIDESGMPKERFSAEFPKEGPSILRIQQVVRGDSAAYFCASSPNPQRERYNEQFFGPGTRLTVL.

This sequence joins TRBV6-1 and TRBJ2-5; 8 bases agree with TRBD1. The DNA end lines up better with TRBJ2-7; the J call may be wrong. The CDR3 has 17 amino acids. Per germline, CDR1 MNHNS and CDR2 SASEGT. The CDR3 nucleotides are TGTGCCAGCAGTGAATACCGCATGACAGGGGCAACCTACGAGCAGTACTTC. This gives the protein CASSEYRMTGATYEQYF.

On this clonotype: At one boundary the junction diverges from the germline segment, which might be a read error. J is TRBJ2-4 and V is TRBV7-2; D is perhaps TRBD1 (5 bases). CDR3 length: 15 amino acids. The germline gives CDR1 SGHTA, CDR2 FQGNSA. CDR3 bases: TGTGCCAGGGGGCTCCTCGGGCCAGCCAAAAACATCCAGTACTTC. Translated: CARGLLGPAKNIQYF.

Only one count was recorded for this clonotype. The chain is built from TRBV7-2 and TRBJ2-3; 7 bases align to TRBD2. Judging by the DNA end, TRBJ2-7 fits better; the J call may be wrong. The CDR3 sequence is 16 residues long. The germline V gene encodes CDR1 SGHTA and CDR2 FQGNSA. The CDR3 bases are TGTGCCAGCAGCCGGCAGGGAGGGAGAGACACAGATACGCAGTACTTC. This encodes CASSRQGGRDTDTQYF.

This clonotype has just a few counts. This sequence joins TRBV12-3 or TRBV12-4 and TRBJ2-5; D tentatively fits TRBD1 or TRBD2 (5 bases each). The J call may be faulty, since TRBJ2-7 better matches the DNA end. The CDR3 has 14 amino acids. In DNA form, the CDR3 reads TGTGCCAGCAGTTTAGGGGGGTCCCTCTACGAGCAGTACTTC. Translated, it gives CASSLGGSLYEQYF.

CDR3 loop: CASSQTSGSSDTQYF. The CDR3 coding sequence is TGTGCCAGCTCCCAGACTAGCGGGAGTTCAGATACGCAGTATTTT. The J gene is TRBJ2-3, the V gene TRBV18; the match to TRBD2 covers 12 bases. Trimming at V came to 6 bases and at J to 4 bases, leaving 5 bases not matched to a gene. Per germline, CDR1 KGHSH and CDR2 LQKENI. The CDR3 has 15 residues.

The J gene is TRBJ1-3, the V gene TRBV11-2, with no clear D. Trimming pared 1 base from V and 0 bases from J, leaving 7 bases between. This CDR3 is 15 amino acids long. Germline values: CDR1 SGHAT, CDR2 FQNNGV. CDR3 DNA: TGTGCCAGCAGCTTAGTAGATTCCTCTGGAAACACCATATATTTT. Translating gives CASSLVDSSGNTIYF.

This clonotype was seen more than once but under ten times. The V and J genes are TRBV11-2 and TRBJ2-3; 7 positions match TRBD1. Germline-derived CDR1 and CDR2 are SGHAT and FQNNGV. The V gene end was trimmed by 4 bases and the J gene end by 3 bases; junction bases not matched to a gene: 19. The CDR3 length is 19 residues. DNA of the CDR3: TGTGCCAGCAGCTACCGACCCACCCGACAGTCAGGGGGAACAGATACGCAGTATTTT. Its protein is CASSYRPTRQSGGTDTQYF.

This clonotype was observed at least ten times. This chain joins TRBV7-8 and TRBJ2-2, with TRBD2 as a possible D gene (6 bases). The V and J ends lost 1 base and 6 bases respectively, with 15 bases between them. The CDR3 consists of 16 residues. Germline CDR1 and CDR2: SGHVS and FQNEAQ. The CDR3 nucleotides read TGTGCCAGCAGCTTAGAACCCGGGAGAGGGGCCGGGGAGCTGTTTTTT. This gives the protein CASSLEPGRGAGELFF. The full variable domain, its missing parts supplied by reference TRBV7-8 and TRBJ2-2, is GAGVSQSPRYKVAKRGQDVALRCDPISGHVSLFWYQQALGQGPEFLTYFQNEAQLDKSGLPSDRFFAERPEGSVSTLKIQRTQQEDSAVYLCASSLEPGRGAGELFFGEGSRLTVL.

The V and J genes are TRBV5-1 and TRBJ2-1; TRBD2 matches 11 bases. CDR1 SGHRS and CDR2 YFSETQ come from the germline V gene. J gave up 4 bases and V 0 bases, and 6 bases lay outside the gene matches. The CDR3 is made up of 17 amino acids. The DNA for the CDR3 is TGCGCCAGCAGCTTGGTACTAGCGGGAGACAGGTACAATGAGCAGTTCTTC. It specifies CASSLVLAGDRYNEQFF.

CDR3 region: CASGGGGVGGTQYF. The DNA for the CDR3 is TGTGCCAGCGGCGGGGGGGGGGTGGGGGGGACCCAGTACTTC. J is TRBJ2-5 and V is TRBV7-2; the match to TRBD2 covers 9 bases. Germline CDR1 SGHTA, CDR2 FQGNSA. The CDR3 sequence is 14 residues long. V lost 8 bases and J lost 7; bases outside the gene matches: 11.

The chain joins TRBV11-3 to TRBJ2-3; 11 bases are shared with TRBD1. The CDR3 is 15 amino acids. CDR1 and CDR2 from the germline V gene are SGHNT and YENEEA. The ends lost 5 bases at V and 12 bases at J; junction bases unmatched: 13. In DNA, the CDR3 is TGTGCCAGCAGCCCCGGGACAGGGGGAGGTGAGACCCAGTATTTT. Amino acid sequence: CASSPGTGGGETQYF.

The CDR3 sequence: CASSSSGNQDTQYF. The CDR3, as DNA: TGTGCCAGCAGCTCAAGCGGGAACCAGGACACTCAGTACTTC. This chain links TRBV12-3 or TRBV12-4 with TRBJ2-4; TRBD2 matches at 7 bases. This CDR3 region has 14 residues. Losses at the gene ends were 6 bases for V and 12 bases for J; bases not matched to a gene: 14.

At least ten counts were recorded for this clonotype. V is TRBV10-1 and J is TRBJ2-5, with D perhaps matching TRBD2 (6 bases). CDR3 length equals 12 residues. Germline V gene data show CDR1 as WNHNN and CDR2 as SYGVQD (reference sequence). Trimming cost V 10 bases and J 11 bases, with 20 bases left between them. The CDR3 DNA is TGCGCCATCTCACCTGGGAGGAGTGAGCAGTACTTC. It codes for CAISPGRSEQYF.

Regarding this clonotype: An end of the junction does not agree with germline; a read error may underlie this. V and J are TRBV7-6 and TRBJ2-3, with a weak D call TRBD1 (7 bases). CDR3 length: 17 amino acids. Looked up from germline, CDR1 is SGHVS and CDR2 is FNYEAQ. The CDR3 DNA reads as TGTGCCAGCAGCTTGGAGGGGGCGAGCGGGTTCACAGATACGCAGTATTTC. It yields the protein CASSLEGASGFTDTQYF.

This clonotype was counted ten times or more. The CDR3 nucleotides read TGTGCCAGCAGTGCCCTGGACAGGGAAGAGACCCAGTACTTC. This translates into CASSALDREETQYF. The J gene is TRBJ2-5, the V gene TRBV6-1, with 8 bases fitting TRBD1. This CDR3 is built from 14 residues. The V segment lost 4 bases and the J segment 3 bases; nucleotides outside the gene matches: 4. From germline, CDR1 is MNHNS and CDR2 SASEGT.

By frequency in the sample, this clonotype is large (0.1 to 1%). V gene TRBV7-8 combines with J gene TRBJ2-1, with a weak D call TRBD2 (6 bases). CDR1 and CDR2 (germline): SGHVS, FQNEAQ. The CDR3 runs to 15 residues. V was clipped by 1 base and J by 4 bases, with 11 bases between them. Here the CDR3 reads CASSLVSGQYNEQFF. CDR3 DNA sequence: TGTGCCAGCAGCTTAGTTAGCGGTCAGTACAATGAGCAGTTCTTC.

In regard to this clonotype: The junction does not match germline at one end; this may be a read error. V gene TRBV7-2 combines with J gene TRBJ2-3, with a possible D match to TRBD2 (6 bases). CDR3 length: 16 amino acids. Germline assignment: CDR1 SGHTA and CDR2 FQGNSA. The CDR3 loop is CASSVPGVRGKDTQYF. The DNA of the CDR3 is TGTGCCAGCAGCGTCCCGGGAGTGAGAGGGAAAGATACGCAGTACTTT.

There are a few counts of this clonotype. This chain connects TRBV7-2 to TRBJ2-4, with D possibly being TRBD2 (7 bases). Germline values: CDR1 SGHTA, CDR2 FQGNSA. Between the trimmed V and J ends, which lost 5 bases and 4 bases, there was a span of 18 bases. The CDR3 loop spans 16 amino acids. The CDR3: CASSPQGGRGKNIQYF. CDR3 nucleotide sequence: TGTGCCAGCAGCCCACAGGGAGGGAGAGGGAAAAACATTCAGTACTTC.

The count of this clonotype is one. The CDR3 protein is CASSPGAGGRDADTQYF. The CDR3 nucleotides are TGTGCCAGCAGCCCGGGGGCCGGAGGCCGGGACGCAGATACCCAGTACTTC. J is TRBJ2-5 and V is TRBV7-2; perhaps D is TRBD1 or TRBD2 (6 bases each). Between the trimmed V and J ends, which lost 5 bases and 8 bases, there was a span of 27 bases. The germline gives CDR1 SGHTA, CDR2 FQGNSA. The CDR3 is 17 amino acids.

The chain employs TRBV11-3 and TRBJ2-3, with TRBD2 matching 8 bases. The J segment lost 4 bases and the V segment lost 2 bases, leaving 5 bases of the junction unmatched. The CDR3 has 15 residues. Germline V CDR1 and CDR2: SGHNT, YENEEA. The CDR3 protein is CASSLISGGPDTQYF. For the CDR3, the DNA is TGTGCCAGCAGCTTAATCTCGGGGGGGCCAGATACGCAGTATTTT.

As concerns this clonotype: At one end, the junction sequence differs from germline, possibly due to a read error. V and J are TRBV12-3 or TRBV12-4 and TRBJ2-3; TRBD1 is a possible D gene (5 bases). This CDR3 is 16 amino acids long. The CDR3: CASSLERLPDKDTQYF. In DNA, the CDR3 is TGTGCCAGCAGTTTAGAGAGACTCCCGGACAAAGATACCCAGTATTTT.

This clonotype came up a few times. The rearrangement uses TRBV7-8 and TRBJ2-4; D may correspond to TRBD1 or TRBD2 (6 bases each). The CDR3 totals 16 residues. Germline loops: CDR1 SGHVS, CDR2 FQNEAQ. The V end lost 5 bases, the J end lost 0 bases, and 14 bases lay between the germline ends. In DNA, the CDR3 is TGTGCCAGCAGCGGGGGGCTTGGGACAGCCAAAAACATTCAGTACTTC. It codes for CASSGGLGTAKNIQYF.